What follows is one TCR beta chain and its context. The data were obtained in a study of shared clonotypes between healthy human individuals. Assay: immunoSEQ multiplex PCR; the TCRdb copy retains only in-frame clones and omits some. The sample includes around 600,000 clones, nearly 98% of them seen just once. This CDR3 has 12 residues. V was trimmed by 5 bases and J by 10 bases, leaving 12 bases between them. Looked up from germline, CDR1 is SEHNR and CDR2 is FQNEAQ (reference sequence). CD8 cells regarded as naive lacked CD45RO, were positively chosen for CCR7, and omitted terminally differentiated effector memory CD45RA+ cells. Only Caucasian adults living in Nashville, Tennessee made up the donor group.

This TCR was recovered from a young man in good health. The chain has TRBV7-9 and TRBJ2-1, with D tentatively TRBD1 or TRBD2 (6 bases each). Sequences were obtained from naive CD8+ T cells sorted from blood. The CDR3 reads CASSLRGEEQFF. The CDR3 nucleotides are TGTGCCAGCAGCCTAAGGGGGGAGGAGCAGTTCTTC. Looking up the rest from reference TRBV7-9 and TRBJ2-1 gives the full variable domain: DTGVSQNPRHKITKRGQNVTFRCDPISEHNRLYWYRQTLGQGPEFLTYFQNEAQLEKSRLLSDRFSAERPKGSFSTLEIQRTEQGDSAMYLCASSLRGEEQFFGPGTRLTVL.